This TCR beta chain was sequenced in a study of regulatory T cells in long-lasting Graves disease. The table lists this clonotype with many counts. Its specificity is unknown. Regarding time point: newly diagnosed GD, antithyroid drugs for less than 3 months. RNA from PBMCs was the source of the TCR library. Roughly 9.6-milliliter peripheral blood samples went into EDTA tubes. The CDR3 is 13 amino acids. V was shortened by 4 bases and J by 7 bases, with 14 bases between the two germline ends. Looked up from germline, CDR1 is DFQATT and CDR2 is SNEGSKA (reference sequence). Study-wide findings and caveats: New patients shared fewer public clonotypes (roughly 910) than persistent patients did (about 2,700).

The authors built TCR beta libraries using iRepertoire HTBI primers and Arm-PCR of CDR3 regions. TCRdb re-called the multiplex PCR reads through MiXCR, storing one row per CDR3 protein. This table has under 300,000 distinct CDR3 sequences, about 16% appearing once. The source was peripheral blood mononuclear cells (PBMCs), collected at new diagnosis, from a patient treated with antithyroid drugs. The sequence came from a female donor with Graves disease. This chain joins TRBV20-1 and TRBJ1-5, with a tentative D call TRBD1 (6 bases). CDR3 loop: CSAIRGGEQPQHF. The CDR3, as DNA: TGCAGTGCTATCAGGGGAGGGGAGCAGCCCCAGCATTTT.